These 4 T cell receptor beta chains were all obtained from the same sample, sequenced in a study of T-cell memory formation after mild COVID-19. TCRdb ran MiXCR on the 5' RACE reads and lists one entry per CDR3 protein. The sample shows 400,000 to 550,000 distinct CDR3 sequences, nearly 25% of them seen only once. Specimen: PBMCs or a T cell subset sorted from them (not recorded which). These receptors were taken from an adult woman who had mild COVID-19 (a few samples of this study predate the infection). Cell type and time point are not known.

The genes are TRBV20-1 and TRBJ2-7, with 7 nucleotides matching TRBD2. The CDR3 length is 14 residues. Germline trimming cut 6 bases from V and 0 bases from J; bases unmatched to any gene: 8. CDR1 DFQATT and CDR2 SNEGSKA come from the germline V gene (reference sequence). CDR3 sequence (DNA): TGCAGTGCCAACGTAGCGGGCGGCTCCTACGAGCAGTACTTC. Protein sequence: CSANVAGGSYEQYF.

This clonotype was found a few times. The V gene is TRBV12-3 or TRBV12-4, the J gene TRBJ2-3; either TRBD1 or TRBD2 may supply D (5 bases each). The CDR3 totals 15 residues. V was clipped by 1 base and J by 6 bases, with 14 bases between them. In DNA, the CDR3 is TGTGCCAGCAGTTTAGATGTGGGGGTGTCGGATACGCAGTATTTT. It specifies CASSLDVGVSDTQYF.

The rearrangement links TRBV29-1 to TRBJ2-3, with 9 bases that match TRBD1. This CDR3 has 14 amino acids. Per germline, CDR1 SQVTM and CDR2 ANQGSEA. Trimming removed 5 bases from V and 1 base from J; junction bases left unmatched: 4. DNA of the CDR3: TGCAGCGTTACGAGGACAGGGGGCACAGATACGCAGTATTTT. Its translation: CSVTRTGGTDTQYF.

This clonotype was observed a few times. The CDR3 is CSASDRVTKETQYF. Here the CDR3 DNA reads TGCAGTGCTAGCGACAGGGTAACCAAAGAGACCCAGTACTTC. This chain links TRBV20-1 with TRBJ2-5; 7 nucleotides align to TRBD1. This CDR3 is built from 14 residues. V lost 3 bases and J lost 3; bases outside the gene matches: 7. The germline V gene encodes CDR1 DFQATT and CDR2 SNEGSKA (reference sequence).